The present T cell receptor beta chain was sequenced within a study of blood T cell repertoires in COVID-19. About the study: PBMCs, B-cell-depleted T cells, or T cells provided the cDNA or gDNA that made up the material.

Authors' processing steps: Researchers report that nucleated cell counts were estimated from reference gene primer amplification. Repertoires were generated with immunoSEQ multiplex PCR, while TCRdb's copy carries only in-frame clones and drops some. The DNA gave D and trimming, while V, J and clone size come from that table. This table has around 88,000 clones, 90% to 95% appearing once. The CDR3 is made up of 15 amino acids. In germline, CDR1 is SGHTS, CDR2 YDEGEE. The V gene end was trimmed by 4 bases and the J gene end by 7 bases; junction bases not matched to a gene: 10. This sequence joins TRBV5-8 and TRBJ2-5; TRBD2 agrees at 10 bases. Sequenced input: peripheral blood. The sequence derives from a man aged 60 to 69 with acute or convalescent COVID-19. For the CDR3, the DNA is TGTGCCAGCAGCGGCAGGACTAGCGGTGATTGGACCCAGTACTTC. Protein: CASSGRTSGDWTQYF. Full variable domain (remainder filled in from reference TRBV5-8 and TRBJ2-5): EAGVTQSPTHLIKTRGQQATLRCSPISGHTSVYWYQQALGLGLQFLLWYDEGEERNRGNFPPRFSGRQFPNYSSELNVNALELEDSALYLCASSGRTSGDWTQYFGPGTRLLVL.